These 14 T cell receptor beta chains share one sample of origin, sequenced in a study of Graves' ophthalmopathy and Graves' hyperthyroidism. Amplification of TCR beta CDR3 regions used RNA transcripts. HTBI primers were used in a first-round RT-PCR, which preceded a second-round multiplex PCR. TCRdb re-called the multiplex PCR reads with MiXCR, one entry per CDR3 protein. The data contain over 200,000 distinct CDR3 sequences, around 30% of them seen just once; the ten biggest clones take up over 7.5%. The sequencing sample was made of peripheral blood. The receptor source for this set is a man over 45 with Graves' ophthalmopathy.

This clonotype occurred many times. V and J are TRBV6-1 and TRBJ1-6, with no clear D. Trimming pared 2 bases from V and 7 bases from J, leaving 0 bases between. Germline V gene lookup returns CDR1 MNHNS and CDR2 SASEGT. The CDR3 length is 11 residues. Here the CDR3 DNA reads TGTGCCAGCAGTGAAAATTCACCCCTCCACTTT. Encoded protein: CASSENSPLHF.

The rearrangement uses TRBV7-9 and TRBJ1-2; D gene ambiguous. Per germline, CDR1 SEHNR and CDR2 FQNEAQ (reference sequence). CDR3 length equals 14 residues. With 5 bases removed from V and 0 bases from J, the gap between germline ends came to 10 bases. The CDR3 DNA reads as TGTGCCAGCAGCCCGGGCCTTACTAACTATGGCTACACCTTC. As protein: CASSPGLTNYGYTF.

This clonotype was observed many times. V and J are TRBV12-3 or TRBV12-4 and TRBJ2-7, with D perhaps TRBD1 (6 bases). Trimming left V 2 bases short and J 6 bases short, with 14 bases between. The CDR3 sequence is 14 residues long. Here the CDR3 DNA reads TGTGCCAGCAGTTTAAACAGGGAATTTGGCGAGCAGTACTTC. As protein: CASSLNREFGEQYF.

This clonotype was found many times. The gene calls are TRBV2 and TRBJ2-4; maybe TRBD1 (5 bases). Trimming removed 3 bases from V and 0 bases from J, with 9 bases in between. Germline CDR1 SNHLY, CDR2 FYNNEI. This CDR3 contains 15 residues. The CDR3 loop is CASSEGRVAKNIQYF. CDR3 nucleotide sequence: TGTGCCAGCAGTGAGGGCAGGGTAGCCAAAAACATTCAGTACTTC. Drawing the rest from reference TRBV2 and TRBJ2-4, the complete variable domain is EPEVTQTPSHQVTQMGQEVILRCVPISNHLYFYWYRQILGQKVEFLVSFYNNEISEKSEIFDDQFSVERPDGSNFTLKIRSTKLEDSAMYFCASSEGRVAKNIQYFGAGTRLSVL.

This clonotype has a count of ten or more. The rearrangement joins TRBV11-2 to TRBJ2-2; D ambiguous. Germline V lookup: CDR1 SGHAT, CDR2 FQNNGV. The length of the CDR3 is 12 residues. V lost 2 bases, J lost 7 bases, and 5 bases lay in between. Here the CDR3 reads CASSLFDGELFF. The DNA of the CDR3 is TGTGCCAGCAGCTTATTTGACGGGGAGCTGTTTTTT.

This clonotype has at least ten counts. The CDR3 bases are TGTGCCAGCAGCCGGGACGGATTCTATGGCTACACCTTC. Amino acids: CASSRDGFYGYTF. This chain links TRBV11-2 with TRBJ1-2, with D possibly being TRBD1 (5 bases). Germline CDR1 is SGHAT and CDR2 is FQNNGV. Trimming left V 5 bases short and J 4 bases short, with 11 bases between. CDR3 length: 13 residues.

The sample holds many counts of this clonotype. The gene calls are TRBV11-2 and TRBJ1-1; D possibly corresponds to TRBD1 (5 bases). The CDR3 is 14 residues long. Germline assignment: CDR1 SGHAT and CDR2 FQNNGV. V lost 2 bases, J lost 10 bases, and 17 bases lay in between. CDR3 bases: TGTGCCAGCAGCTTAATCGAGGGACCGGCCGGAGCTTTCTTT. It codes for CASSLIEGPAGAFF.

This clonotype was detected many times. The chain recombines TRBV5-5 with TRBJ2-7; no clear D gene. This CDR3 contains 14 residues. Germline loops: CDR1 SGHKS, CDR2 YYEKEE (reference sequence). Trimming took 1 base from V and 2 from J, leaving 10 bases between them. The DNA of the CDR3 is TGTGCCAGCAGCTTGAACCCGGACCCCTACGAGCAGTACTTC. It encodes CASSLNPDPYEQYF.

In this sample, this clonotype turned up many times. V gene TRBV24-1 combines with J gene TRBJ1-2, with D perhaps matching TRBD1 (5 bases). Trimming took 0 bases from V and 8 from J, leaving 9 bases between them. CDR3 length: 13 residues. The germline V gene has CDR1 KGHDR and CDR2 SFDVKD. Here the CDR3 reads CATSDLSGVGYTF. The CDR3 DNA reads TGTGCCACCAGTGATTTGTCGGGGGTCGGCTACACCTTC.

This chain connects TRBV6-1 to TRBJ2-5; 12 nucleotides line up with TRBD2. From germline, CDR1 is MNHNS and CDR2 SASEGT. This CDR3 is built from 18 residues. Trimming took 6 bases from V and 2 from J; bases not matched to a gene: 13. DNA for the CDR3: TGTGCCAGCAGCCGGAGGTCGGCGCTAGCGGGAGGGCAAGAGACCCAGTACTTC. Protein product: CASSRRSALAGGQETQYF.

This clonotype was detected only once. The chain carries TRBV27 and TRBJ2-5, with 9 positions matching TRBD2. This CDR3 is built from 14 residues. V trimming: 10 bases; J trimming: 5 bases; junction bases outside the gene matches: 11. Germline V gives CDR1 MNHEY, CDR2 SMNVEV (reference sequence). CDR3 DNA: TGTGCCATCCAGGGTAGCGGGAGTGGGGAGACCCAGTACTTC. It translates to CAIQGSGSGETQYF.

This clonotype appeared many times. The gene calls are TRBV7-2 and TRBJ2-7, with 9 bases matching TRBD1. In germline, CDR1 is SGHTA, CDR2 FQGNSA. The ends lost 2 bases at V and 6 bases at J; junction bases unmatched: 11. The CDR3 covers 16 residues. CDR3 amino acids: CASSLNTGGGKGEQYF. The CDR3 nucleotides are TGTGCCAGCAGCTTAAATACAGGGGGCGGTAAAGGCGAGCAGTACTTC. Drawing the rest from reference TRBV7-2 and TRBJ2-7, the complete variable domain is GAGVSQSPSNKVTEKGKDVELRCDPISGHTALYWYRQSLGQGLEFLIYFQGNSAPDKSGLPSDRFSAERTGGSVSTLTIQRTQQEDSAVYLCASSLNTGGGKGEQYFGPGTRLTVT.

This clonotype was picked up many times. This chain connects TRBV7-2 to TRBJ2-7; 12 bases fit TRBD2. This CDR3 is built from 18 residues. The germline V gene has CDR1 SGHTA and CDR2 FQGNSA. V lost 2 bases to trimming and J lost 4 bases; unmatched junction nucleotides: 12. The CDR3 reads CASSLRGGTSGRMYEQYF. As DNA, the CDR3 is TGTGCCAGCAGCTTAAGAGGGGGTACTAGCGGGAGGATGTACGAGCAGTACTTC. The whole variable domain, remainder taken from reference TRBV7-2 and TRBJ2-7, is GAGVSQSPSNKVTEKGKDVELRCDPISGHTALYWYRQSLGQGLEFLIYFQGNSAPDKSGLPSDRFSAERTGGSVSTLTIQRTQQEDSAVYLCASSLRGGTSGRMYEQYFGPGTRLTVT.

At least ten counts were recorded for this clonotype. The rearrangement uses TRBV29-1 and TRBJ1-1; D is ambiguous. CDR1 and CDR2 (germline): SQVTM, ANQGSEA. Deletions cut 7 bases from V and 1 base from J, with 7 bases between. This CDR3 spans 11 amino acids. DNA of the CDR3: TGCAGCGCGCAGGAGAACACTGAAGCTTTCTTT. This encodes CSAQENTEAFF.